The 15 T cell receptor beta chains below come from one sample, sequenced in a study of patients and donors after allogeneic stem cell transplantation. TCRdb ran MiXCR on the RT-PCR reads and lists one entry per CDR3 protein. Of roughly 230,000 distinct CDR3 sequences detected, roughly 13% appear once; the ten largest clones hold around 10%. The sample comprised blood, either unsorted or a sorted T cell fraction (not recorded which). These receptors were collected from a human donor who was either an allogeneic HSCT recipient or a stem cell or donor lymphocyte infusion donor (not recorded which). It is not recorded whose cells these are; they may come from a transplant donor.

This clonotype was seen just once. The V call is TRBV5-1, the J call TRBJ2-2, with a tentative D call TRBD1 (5 bases). CDR1 and CDR2 (germline): SGHRS, YFSETQ. There are 14 residues in the CDR3. Between the trimmed V and J ends, which lost 2 bases and 4 bases, there was a span of 9 bases. This CDR3 is CASSFQGSTGELFF. CDR3 nucleotides: TGCGCCAGCAGCTTCCAGGGATCCACCGGGGAGCTGTTTTTT.

This clonotype was recorded only once. The V and J genes are TRBV11-2 and TRBJ2-1; tentative D call: TRBD2 (5 bases). V was shortened by 3 bases and J by 4 bases, with 13 bases between the two germline ends. The CDR3 consists of 15 residues. CDR1 and CDR2 from the germline V gene are SGHAT and FQNNGV. CDR3 sequence (DNA): TGTGCCAGCAGCTTCTCTGGGAGCGGTTACAATGAGCAGTTCTTC. Translation: CASSFSGSGYNEQFF. Complete variable domain (other parts from reference TRBV11-2 and TRBJ2-1): EAGVAQSPRYKIIEKRQSVAFWCNPISGHATLYWYQQILGQGPKLLIQFQNNGVVDDSQLPKDRFSAERLKGVDSTLKIQPAKLEDSAVYLCASSFSGSGYNEQFFGPGTRLTVL.

This clonotype showed up just a few times. The chain recombines TRBV19 with TRBJ1-2, with 7 bases that match TRBD1. V trimming: 3 bases; J trimming: 7 bases; junction bases outside the gene matches: 14. CDR1 is LNHDA, CDR2 SQIVND, per germline (reference sequence). The CDR3 spans 16 residues. The CDR3, as DNA: TGTGCCAGTAGTATCTCCCTAGGGACAGCCTCTCGTGGCTACACCTTC. It codes for CASSISLGTASRGYTF.

This clonotype has just a few counts. The rearrangement uses TRBV7-2 and TRBJ2-3; 11 nucleotides align to TRBD2. The CDR3 consists of 14 residues. V trimming: 6 bases; J trimming: 2 bases; junction bases outside the gene matches: 1. Germline CDR1 SGHTA, CDR2 FQGNSA. This CDR3 is CASRGLAVTDTQYF. The CDR3 nucleotides are TGTGCCAGCAGGGGACTAGCGGTCACAGATACGCAGTATTTT.

This clonotype was seen only a few times. V is TRBV7-2 and J is TRBJ2-4; D possibly uses TRBD1 or TRBD2 (7 bases each). This CDR3 is built from 16 residues. Germline CDR1 reads SGHTA; CDR2 reads FQGNSA. Trimming removed 3 bases at V and 1 base at J, with 13 bases between. CDR3 residues: CASSFSRGGAKNIQYF. Written as DNA, the CDR3 is TGTGCCAGCAGCTTTAGCAGGGGGGGGGCCAAAAACATTCAGTACTTC. The full variable domain, rest sourced from reference TRBV7-2 and TRBJ2-4, is GAGVSQSPSNKVTEKGKDVELRCDPISGHTALYWYRQSLGQGLEFLIYFQGNSAPDKSGLPSDRFSAERTGGSVSTLTIQRTQQEDSAVYLCASSFSRGGAKNIQYFGAGTRLSVL.

This clonotype has only a few counts. The chain carries TRBV7-8 and TRBJ1-1, with D possibly matching TRBD1 (5 bases). The CDR3 has 12 amino acids. Germline assignment: CDR1 SGHVS and CDR2 FQNEAQ. Trimming shortened V by 1 base and J by 11 bases, and 11 bases separated the two germline ends. The CDR3 is CASSLGQGMAFF. For the CDR3, the DNA is TGTGCCAGCAGCTTAGGTCAGGGCATGGCTTTCTTT.

The rearrangement links TRBV5-5 to TRBJ2-4; 12 bases are a match to TRBD2. The J segment lost 0 bases and the V segment lost 0 bases, leaving 4 bases of the junction unmatched. The CDR3 has 18 residues. Germline assignment: CDR1 SGHKS and CDR2 YYEKEE (reference sequence). The CDR3: CASSLARTSGIAKNIQYF. CDR3 coding DNA: TGTGCCAGCAGCTTGGCCAGGACTAGCGGGATAGCCAAAAACATTCAGTACTTC.

This clonotype was seen a handful of times. This rearrangement joins TRBV7-2 to TRBJ1-3, with TRBD1 as a possible D gene (5 bases). Germline values: CDR1 SGHTA, CDR2 FQGNSA. V gave up 10 bases and J gave up 4 bases, with 17 bases separating them. This CDR3 has 14 amino acids. This chain's CDR3 is CATTPGGSGNTIYF. In nucleotides, the CDR3 is TGTGCCACTACCCCTGGGGGGTCCGGAAACACCATATATTTT.

This clonotype was seen ten or more times. This chain uses TRBV7-9 with TRBJ1-5, with a possible D match to TRBD1 (6 bases). Germline V CDR1 and CDR2: SEHNR, FQNEAQ (reference sequence). V was pared by 1 base and J by 4 bases, with 11 bases between. The CDR3 runs to 15 residues. The DNA of the CDR3 is TGTGCCAGCAGCTTAGGATACAGGGTTAATCAGCCCCAGCATTTT. The encoded protein is CASSLGYRVNQPQHF.

This clonotype turned up a few times. The chain couples TRBV29-1 to TRBJ2-3; 9 nucleotides align to TRBD1. From germline, CDR1 is SQVTM and CDR2 ANQGSEA. There are 14 residues in the CDR3. Germline trimming cut 7 bases from V and 5 bases from J; bases unmatched to any gene: 10. CDR3 region: CSAGRGDREDTQYF. The CDR3 DNA is TGCAGCGCTGGAAGGGGGGACAGGGAAGATACGCAGTATTTT.

This sequence joins TRBV6-1 and TRBJ1-2; 7 bases match TRBD1. V dropped 4 bases and J dropped 4; count of bases not matched to a gene: 6. Germline V gene lookup returns CDR1 MNHNS and CDR2 SASEGT. CDR3 length: 14 residues. Here the CDR3 reads CASSGTGETYGYTF. Written as DNA, the CDR3 is TGTGCCAGCAGTGGGACAGGAGAAACCTATGGCTACACCTTC.

This chain joins TRBV9 and TRBJ2-1; 9 nucleotides agree with TRBD2. This CDR3 comprises 16 residues. V shed 4 bases, J shed 0 bases, and the junction held 5 bases outside the gene matches. Looked up from germline, CDR1 is SGDLS and CDR2 is YYNGEE. CDR3 in DNA: TGTGCCAGCAGCCTTAGCGGGAGCCACTCCTACAATGAGCAGTTCTTC. The encoded protein is CASSLSGSHSYNEQFF.

This clonotype was observed many times. The CDR3 region is CASSQRGQQSSYNSPLHF. The CDR3 DNA reads as TGTGCCAGCAGCCAGCGGGGACAGCAGAGCTCCTATAATTCACCCCTCCACTTT. The chain is built from TRBV11-2 and TRBJ1-6; the match to TRBD1 covers 7 bases. CDR3 length: 18 amino acids. The germline V gene has CDR1 SGHAT and CDR2 FQNNGV. The V segment lost 5 bases and the J segment 0 bases; nucleotides outside the gene matches: 10.

This clonotype was detected only a few times. V is TRBV6-1 and J is TRBJ1-2; unclear D gene. The CDR3 extends over 13 amino acids. In germline, CDR1 is MNHNS, CDR2 SASEGT. V lost 2 bases and J lost 9, with 13 bases in between. The CDR3 loop is CASSERGGSSYTF. CDR3 sequence (DNA): TGTGCCAGCAGTGAACGTGGCGGCTCCAGCTACACCTTC.

On this clonotype itself: The DNA is left out, because the CDR3 cannot be placed on it with certainty; the CDR3 is given as TCRdb lists it. The V and J genes are TRBV9 and TRBJ1-2; the DNA was not compared with TRBD1, the D call given in the table. The CDR3 is 12 residues long, ends included. The V gene's germline CDR1 is SGDLS and CDR2 YYNGEE. CDR3 loop: CASSVVGQGISF.